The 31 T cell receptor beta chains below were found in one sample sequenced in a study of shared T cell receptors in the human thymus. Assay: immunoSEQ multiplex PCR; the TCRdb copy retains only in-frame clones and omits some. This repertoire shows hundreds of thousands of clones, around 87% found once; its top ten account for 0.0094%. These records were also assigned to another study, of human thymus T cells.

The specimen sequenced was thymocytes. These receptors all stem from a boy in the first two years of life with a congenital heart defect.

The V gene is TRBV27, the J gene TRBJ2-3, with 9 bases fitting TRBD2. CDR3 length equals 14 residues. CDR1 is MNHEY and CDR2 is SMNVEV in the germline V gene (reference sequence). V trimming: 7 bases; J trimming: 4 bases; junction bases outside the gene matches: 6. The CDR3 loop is CASTAGGLSDTQYF. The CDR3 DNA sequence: TGTGCCAGCACCGCGGGGGGGCTGTCAGATACGCAGTATTTT.

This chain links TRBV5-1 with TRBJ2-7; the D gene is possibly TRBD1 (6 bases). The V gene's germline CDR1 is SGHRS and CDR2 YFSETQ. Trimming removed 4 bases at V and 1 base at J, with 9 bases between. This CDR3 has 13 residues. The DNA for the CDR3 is TGCGCCAGCAGCCCGGACAGTTCCTACGAGCAGTACTTC. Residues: CASSPDSSYEQYF.

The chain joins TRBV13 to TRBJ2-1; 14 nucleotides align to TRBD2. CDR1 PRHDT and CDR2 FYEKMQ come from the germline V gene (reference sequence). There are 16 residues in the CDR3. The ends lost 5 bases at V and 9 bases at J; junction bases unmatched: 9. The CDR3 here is CASSIRLAGGPTEQFF. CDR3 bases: TGTGCCAGCAGCATCCGACTAGCGGGGGGGCCTACTGAGCAGTTCTTC.

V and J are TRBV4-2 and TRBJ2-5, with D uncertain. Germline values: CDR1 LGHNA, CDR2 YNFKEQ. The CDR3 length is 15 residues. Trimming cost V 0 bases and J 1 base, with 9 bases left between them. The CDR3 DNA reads TGTGCCAGCAGCCAAGATCCGCGGCGCCAAGAGACCCAGTACTTC. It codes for CASSQDPRRQETQYF.

CDR3 residues: CASSLGLAVYEQYF. The CDR3 nucleotides are TGTGCCAGCAGCTTAGGGCTAGCGGTTTACGAGCAGTACTTC. The V and J genes are TRBV7-6 and TRBJ2-7; 7 bases agree with TRBD2. The V gene end was trimmed by 1 base and the J gene end by 4 bases; junction bases not matched to a gene: 4. CDR3 length: 14 amino acids. Germline loops: CDR1 SGHVS, CDR2 FNYEAQ.

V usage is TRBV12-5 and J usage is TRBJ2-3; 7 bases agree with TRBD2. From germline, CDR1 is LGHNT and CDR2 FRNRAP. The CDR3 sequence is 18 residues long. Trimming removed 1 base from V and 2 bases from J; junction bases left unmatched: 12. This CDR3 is CASGLGPQASGYTDTQYF. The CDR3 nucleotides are TGTGCTAGTGGTTTGGGACCCCAGGCTAGCGGATACACAGATACGCAGTATTTT.

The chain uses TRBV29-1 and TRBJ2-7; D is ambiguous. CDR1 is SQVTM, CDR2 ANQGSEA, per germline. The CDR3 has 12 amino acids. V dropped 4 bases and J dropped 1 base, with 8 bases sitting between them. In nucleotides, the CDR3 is TGCAGCGTTGTGAGTCCGTCCTACGAGCAGTACTTC. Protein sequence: CSVVSPSYEQYF.

CDR3 coding DNA: TGTGCTAGTGGTTTGCCCCAGCGGGAGGGGGGGAAGGAGCAGTACTTC. Translated, it gives CASGLPQREGGKEQYF. The V gene is TRBV12-5, the J gene TRBJ2-7; 10 positions agree with TRBD2. CDR3 size: 16 residues. Unmatched junction bases numbered 11, after V lost 2 bases and J lost 7 bases. Germline V lookup: CDR1 LGHNT, CDR2 FRNRAP.

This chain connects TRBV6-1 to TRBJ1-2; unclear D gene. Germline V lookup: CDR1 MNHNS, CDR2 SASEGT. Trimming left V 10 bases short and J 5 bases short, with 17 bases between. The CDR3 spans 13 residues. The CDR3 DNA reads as TGTGCCACTTCGACGGACTACCCTTATGGCTACACCTTC. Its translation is CATSTDYPYGYTF.

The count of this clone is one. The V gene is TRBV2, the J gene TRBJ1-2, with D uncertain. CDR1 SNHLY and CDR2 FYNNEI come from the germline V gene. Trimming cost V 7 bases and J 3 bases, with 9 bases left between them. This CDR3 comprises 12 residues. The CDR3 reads CASNSFYYGYTF. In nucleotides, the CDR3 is TGTGCCAGCAACAGTTTCTACTATGGCTACACCTTC.

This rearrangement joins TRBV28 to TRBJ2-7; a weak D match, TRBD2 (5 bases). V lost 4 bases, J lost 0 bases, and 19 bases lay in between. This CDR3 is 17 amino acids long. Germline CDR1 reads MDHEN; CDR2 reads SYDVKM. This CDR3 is CASSYGLRSLSSYEQYF. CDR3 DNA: TGTGCCAGCAGTTACGGACTCCGATCCCTTAGCTCCTACGAGCAGTACTTC.

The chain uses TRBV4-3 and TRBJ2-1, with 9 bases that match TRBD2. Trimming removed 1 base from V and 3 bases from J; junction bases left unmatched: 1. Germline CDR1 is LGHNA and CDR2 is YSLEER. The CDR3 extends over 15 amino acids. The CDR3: CASSQGSGGYNEQFF. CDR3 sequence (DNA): TGCGCCAGCAGCCAAGGTAGCGGGGGCTACAATGAGCAGTTCTTC.

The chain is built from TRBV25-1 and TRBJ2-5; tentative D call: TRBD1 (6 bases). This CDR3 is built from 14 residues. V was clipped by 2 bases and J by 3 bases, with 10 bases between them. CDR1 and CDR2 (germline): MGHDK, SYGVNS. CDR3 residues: CASSEQGKKETQYF. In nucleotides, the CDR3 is TGTGCCAGCAGTGAACAGGGGAAGAAAGAGACCCAGTACTTC.

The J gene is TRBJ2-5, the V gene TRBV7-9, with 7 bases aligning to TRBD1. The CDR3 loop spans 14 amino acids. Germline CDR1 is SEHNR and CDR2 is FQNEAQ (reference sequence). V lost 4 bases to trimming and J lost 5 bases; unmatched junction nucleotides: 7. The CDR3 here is CASSSLRGSETQYF. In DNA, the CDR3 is TGTGCCAGCAGCTCCCTCAGGGGGTCGGAGACCCAGTACTTC.

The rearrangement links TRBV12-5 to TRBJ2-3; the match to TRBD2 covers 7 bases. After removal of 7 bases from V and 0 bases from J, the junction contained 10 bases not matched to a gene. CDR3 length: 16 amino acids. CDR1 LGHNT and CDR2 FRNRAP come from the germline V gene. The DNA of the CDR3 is TGTGCTAGTGTTGGGGCGGGAGAGACCAGCACAGATACGCAGTATTTT. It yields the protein CASVGAGETSTDTQYF.

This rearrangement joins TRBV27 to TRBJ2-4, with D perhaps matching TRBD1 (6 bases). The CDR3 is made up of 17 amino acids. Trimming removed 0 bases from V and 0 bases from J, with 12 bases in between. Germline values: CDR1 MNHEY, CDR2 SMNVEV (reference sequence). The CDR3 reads CASSLSGTTVAKNIQYF. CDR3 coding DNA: TGTGCCAGCAGTTTATCGGGGACAACCGTAGCCAAAAACATTCAGTACTTC.

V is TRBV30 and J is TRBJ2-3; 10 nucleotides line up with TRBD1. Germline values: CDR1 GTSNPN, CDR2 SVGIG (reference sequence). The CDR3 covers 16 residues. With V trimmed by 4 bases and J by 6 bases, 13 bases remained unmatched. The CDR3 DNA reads TGTGCCTGGATGGTATTTGGGGACAGGGGAGGGGATACGCAGTATTTT. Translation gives CAWMVFGDRGGDTQYF. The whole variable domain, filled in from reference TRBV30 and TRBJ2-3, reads SQTIHQWPATLVQPVGSPLSLECTVEGTSNPNLYWYRQAAGRGLQLLFYSVGIGQISSEVPQNLSASRPQDRQFILSSKKLLLSDSGFYLCAWMVFGDRGGDTQYFGPGTRLTVL.

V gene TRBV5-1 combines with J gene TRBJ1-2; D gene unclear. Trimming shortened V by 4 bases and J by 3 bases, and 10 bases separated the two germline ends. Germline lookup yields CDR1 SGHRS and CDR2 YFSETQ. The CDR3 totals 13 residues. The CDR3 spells CASSPREDYGYTF. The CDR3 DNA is TGCGCCAGCAGCCCGAGGGAGGACTATGGCTACACCTTC.

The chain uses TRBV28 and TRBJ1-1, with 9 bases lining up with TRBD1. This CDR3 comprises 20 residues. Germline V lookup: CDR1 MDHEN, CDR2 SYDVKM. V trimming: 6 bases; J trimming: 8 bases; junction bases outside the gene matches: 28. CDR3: CASRYSTGTGRVWIKSEAFF. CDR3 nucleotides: TGTGCCAGCAGATACTCCACCGGGACAGGGCGAGTATGGATAAAGTCGGAAGCTTTCTTT.

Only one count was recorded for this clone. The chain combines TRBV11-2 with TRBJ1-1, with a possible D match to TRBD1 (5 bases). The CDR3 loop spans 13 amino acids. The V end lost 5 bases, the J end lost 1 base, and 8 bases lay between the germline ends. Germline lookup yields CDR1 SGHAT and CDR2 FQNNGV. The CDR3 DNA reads TGTGCCAGCAGCATCGGACAGAACACTGAAGCTTTCTTT. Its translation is CASSIGQNTEAFF.

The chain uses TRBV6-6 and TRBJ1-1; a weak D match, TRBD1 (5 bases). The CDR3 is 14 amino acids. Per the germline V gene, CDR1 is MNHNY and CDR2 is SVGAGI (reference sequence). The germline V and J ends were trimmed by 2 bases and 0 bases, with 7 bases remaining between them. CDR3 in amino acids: CASSYGGMNTEAFF. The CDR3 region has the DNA TGTGCCAGCAGTTACGGGGGGATGAACACTGAAGCTTTCTTT.

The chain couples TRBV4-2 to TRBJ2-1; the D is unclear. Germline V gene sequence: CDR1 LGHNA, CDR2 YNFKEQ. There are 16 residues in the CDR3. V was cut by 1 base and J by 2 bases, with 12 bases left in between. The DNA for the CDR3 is TGTGCCAGCAGCCAAGTCCCCGGGTGTCCCTACAATGAGCAGTTCTTC. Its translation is CASSQVPGCPYNEQFF.

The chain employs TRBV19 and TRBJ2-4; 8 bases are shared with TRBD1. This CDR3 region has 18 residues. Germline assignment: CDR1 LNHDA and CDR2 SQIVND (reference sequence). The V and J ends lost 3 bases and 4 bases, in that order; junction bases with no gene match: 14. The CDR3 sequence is CASSISPPLTGVKNIQYF. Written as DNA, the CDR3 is TGTGCCAGTAGTATTTCGCCCCCCCTGACAGGGGTGAAAAACATTCAGTACTTC.

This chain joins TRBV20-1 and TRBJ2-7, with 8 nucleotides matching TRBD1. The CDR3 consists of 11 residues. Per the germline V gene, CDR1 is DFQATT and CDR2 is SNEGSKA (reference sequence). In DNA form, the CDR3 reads TGCAGGGGGACAGGCTTCTACGAGCAGTACTTC. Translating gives CRGTGFYEQYF.

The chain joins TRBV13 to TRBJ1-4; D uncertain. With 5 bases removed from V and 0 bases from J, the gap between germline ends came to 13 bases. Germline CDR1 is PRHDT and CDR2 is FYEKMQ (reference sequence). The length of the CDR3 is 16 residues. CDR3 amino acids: CASSVRRDATNEKLFF. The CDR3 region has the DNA TGTGCCAGCAGCGTACGGAGGGATGCAACTAATGAAAAACTGTTTTTT.

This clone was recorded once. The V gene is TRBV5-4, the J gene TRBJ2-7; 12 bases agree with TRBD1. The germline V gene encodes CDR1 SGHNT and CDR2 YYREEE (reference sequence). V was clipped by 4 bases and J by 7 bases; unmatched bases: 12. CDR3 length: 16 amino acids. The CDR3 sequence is CASSPQGQGAKEEQYF. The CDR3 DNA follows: TGTGCCAGCAGCCCTCAGGGACAGGGGGCAAAGGAGGAGCAGTACTTC.

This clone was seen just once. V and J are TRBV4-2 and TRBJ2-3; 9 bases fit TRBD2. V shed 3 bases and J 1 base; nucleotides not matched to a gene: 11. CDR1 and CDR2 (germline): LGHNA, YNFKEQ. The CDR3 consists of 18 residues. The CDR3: CASSHGGLAALGTDTQYF. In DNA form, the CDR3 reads TGTGCCAGCAGCCACGGGGGACTAGCAGCCCTAGGCACAGATACGCAGTATTTT.

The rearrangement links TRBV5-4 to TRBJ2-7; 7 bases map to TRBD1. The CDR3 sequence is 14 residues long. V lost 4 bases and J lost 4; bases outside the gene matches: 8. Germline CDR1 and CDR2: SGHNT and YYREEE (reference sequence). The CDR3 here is CASSPPGQLYEQYF. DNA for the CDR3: TGTGCCAGCAGCCCGCCGGGACAGCTTTACGAGCAGTACTTC.

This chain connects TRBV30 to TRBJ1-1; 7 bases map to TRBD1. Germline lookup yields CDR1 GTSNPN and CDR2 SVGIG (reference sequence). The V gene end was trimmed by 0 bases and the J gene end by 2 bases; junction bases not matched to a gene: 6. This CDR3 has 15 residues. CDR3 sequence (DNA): TGTGCCTGGAGTGTAGGGACAGCTACTAACACTGAAGCTTTCTTT. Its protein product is CAWSVGTATNTEAFF.

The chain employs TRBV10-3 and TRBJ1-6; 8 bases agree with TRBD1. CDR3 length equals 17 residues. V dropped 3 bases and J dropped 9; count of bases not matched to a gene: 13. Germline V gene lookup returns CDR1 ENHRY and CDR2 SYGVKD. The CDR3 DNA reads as TGTGCCATCAGTGAAACCACGGGACAGGACGAACTTTCACCCCTCCACTTT. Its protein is CAISETTGQDELSPLHF.

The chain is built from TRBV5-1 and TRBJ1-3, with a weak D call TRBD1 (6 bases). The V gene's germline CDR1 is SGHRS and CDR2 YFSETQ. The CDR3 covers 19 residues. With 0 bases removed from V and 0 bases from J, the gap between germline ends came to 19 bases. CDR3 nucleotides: TGCGCCAGCAGCTTGGTTGAATCGGTGTCAGGGGCCTCTGGAAACACCATATATTTT. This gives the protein CASSLVESVSGASGNTIYF.